This T cell receptor beta chain was identified in a study of graft-versus-host responses after intestinal transplantation. Overall study findings and caveats: Recipient marrow harbored GvH clones, some of which surfaced first in ileum or blood.

The CDR3 spans 15 residues. Germline lookup yields CDR1 MNHNS and CDR2 SASEGT. V trimming: 7 bases; J trimming: 7 bases; junction bases outside the gene matches: 5. Worth noting for this clone: Its specificity is unknown.

Assay used: immunoSEQ multiplex PCR; TCRdb lists only in-frame clones, some missing. The table lists more than 95,000 clones, roughly 93% of them singletons. The sequence came from a human donor who received an intestinal transplant. The specimen was unstimulated CD8+ T cells sorted from spleen or lymph node cells, collected before intestinal transplant. This chain uses TRBV6-1 with TRBJ2-1; TRBD2 agrees at 15 bases. CDR3 nucleotides: TGTGCCAGCACCAGGACTAGCGGGGGGGTGAATGAGCAGTTCTTC. It codes for CASTRTSGGVNEQFF.